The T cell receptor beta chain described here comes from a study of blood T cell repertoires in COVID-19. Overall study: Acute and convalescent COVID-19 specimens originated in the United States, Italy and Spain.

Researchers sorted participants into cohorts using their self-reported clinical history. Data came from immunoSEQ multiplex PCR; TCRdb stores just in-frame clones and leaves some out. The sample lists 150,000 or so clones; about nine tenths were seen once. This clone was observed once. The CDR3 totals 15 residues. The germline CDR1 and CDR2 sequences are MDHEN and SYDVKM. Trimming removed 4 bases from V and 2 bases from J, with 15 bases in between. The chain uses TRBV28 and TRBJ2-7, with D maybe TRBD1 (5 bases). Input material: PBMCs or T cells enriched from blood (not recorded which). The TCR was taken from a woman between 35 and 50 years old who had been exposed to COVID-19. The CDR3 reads CASSSGQGATYEQYF. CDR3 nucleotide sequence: TGTGCCAGCAGTTCCGGCCAAGGGGCGACCTACGAGCAGTACTTC.